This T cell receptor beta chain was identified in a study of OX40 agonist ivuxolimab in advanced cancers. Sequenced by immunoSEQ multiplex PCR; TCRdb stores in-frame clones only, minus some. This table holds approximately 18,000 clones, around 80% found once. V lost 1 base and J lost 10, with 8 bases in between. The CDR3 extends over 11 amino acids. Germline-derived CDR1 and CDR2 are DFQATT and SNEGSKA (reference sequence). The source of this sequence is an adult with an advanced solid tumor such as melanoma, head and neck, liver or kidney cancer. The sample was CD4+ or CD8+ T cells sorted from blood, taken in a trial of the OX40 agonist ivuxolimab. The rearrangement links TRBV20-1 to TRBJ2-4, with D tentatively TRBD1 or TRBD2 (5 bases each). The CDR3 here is CSARGEGIQYF. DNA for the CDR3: TGCAGTGCTAGAGGAGAGGGGATTCAGTACTTC.